The clone carrying this TCR beta chain was counted once. The data were obtained in a study of cytomegalovirus exposure and HLA in healthy donors. The CDR3 has 14 amino acids. V was cut by 4 bases and J by 4 bases, with 11 bases left in between. Germline loops: CDR1 LNHDA, CDR2 SQIVND (reference sequence). PCR involved 60 Vbeta and 13 Jbeta primers. The repertoire was sequenced with immunoSEQ multiplex PCR; TCRdb's copy has only in-frame clones and lacks some. Found here are fewer than 200,000 clones, more than 75% of them singletons; the top ten hold about 0.24%. Each of the donors was a healthy bone marrow donor.

Sample: PBMCs. V usage is TRBV19 and J usage is TRBJ1-5, with D perhaps TRBD1 (6 bases). This clonotype was obtained from a girl less than two years old in good health and CMV-seronegative. CDR3 loop: CASSTYRANQPQHF. The CDR3, as DNA: TGTGCCAGTAGTACCTACAGGGCGAATCAGCCCCAGCATTTT.